This T cell receptor beta chain derives from a study of blood T cell repertoires in COVID-19. Authors' methods: Estimation of nucleated cell counts relied on the amplification of reference gene primers. This table comes from immunoSEQ multiplex PCR, and its TCRdb copy is limited to in-frame clones, with some not included. V and J calls and clone size come straight from that table; D and trimming were deduced from the DNA. Of roughly 89,000 clones in the sample, roughly 80% were seen once. This CDR3 is built from 16 residues. V was pared by 3 bases and J by 2 bases, with 10 bases of the junction left unmatched. Germline CDR1 reads DFQATT; CDR2 reads SNEGSKA (reference sequence).

The receptor's source is a woman of 80 years or more with acute or convalescent COVID-19. Sequenced sample: peripheral blood. The chain uses TRBV20-1 and TRBJ2-3, with 8 bases identical to TRBD2. CDR3 nucleotide sequence: TGCAGTGCTAGTCTGTCTAGCGGGTCCATCACAGATACGCAGTATTTT. Translated: CSASLSSGSITDTQYF.